This record looks at one TCR beta chain sequence and its context. The data were obtained in a study of control samples from healthy donors and cancer patients. Between the trimmed V and J ends, which lost 3 bases and 4 bases, there was a span of 9 bases. The CDR3 extends over 13 amino acids. The repertoire was sequenced with immunoSEQ multiplex PCR; TCRdb's copy has only in-frame clones and lacks some. The data hold about 130,000 clones, with approximately 92% observed a single time. The chain combines TRBV12-3 or TRBV12-4 with TRBJ1-1, with unresolved D. This TCR derives from a woman in her 50s in good health. The sequenced sample was blood. The CDR3 DNA follows: TGTGCCAGCAGTTTTGCGGGCGTCACTGAAGCTTTCTTT. As protein: CASSFAGVTEAFF.